The sequence of this T cell receptor beta chain was determined in a study of blood T cell repertoires in COVID-19. Across the study: Specimens from acute and convalescent COVID-19 originated in the United States, Italy and Spain.

Trimming left V 3 bases short and J 3 bases short, with 12 bases between. The CDR3 length is 15 residues. Looked up from germline, CDR1 is LNHDA and CDR2 is SQIVND (reference sequence). Authors' data handling: Nucleated cell number was recorded as an estimate derived from reference gene primer amplification. TCRdb's table, derived via immunoSEQ multiplex PCR, lists solely in-frame clones and lacks some. Clone size and the V and J calls come from that table; the DNA yielded D and trimming. This table holds around 140,000 clones, about 76% found once. J is TRBJ1-5 and V is TRBV19; possible D gene TRBD1, 5 bases. The sequenced sample was peripheral blood. The source of this sequence is a woman aged 55 to 70 with active or convalescent COVID-19. This CDR3 is CASSILPGNNQPQHF. CDR3 nucleotides: TGTGCCAGTAGTATTTTACCAGGGAACAATCAGCCCCAGCATTTT.